This T cell receptor beta chain was observed in a study of shared clonotypes between healthy human individuals. Overall study results and limits: With few donors, the genetic and exposure-history diversity represented was limited. Only blood samples were collected, and tissue repertoires likely differ.

V trimming: 5 bases; J trimming: 3 bases; junction bases outside the gene matches: 4. Germline CDR1 SEHNR, CDR2 FQNEAQ (reference sequence). This CDR3 has 14 amino acids. The table came from immunoSEQ multiplex PCR; TCRdb's copy has only in-frame clones and leaves some out. The table includes 1.4 million or so clones, 98% detected once. Concerning this clone itself: Its antigen is undetermined.

Adult Caucasians living in Nashville, Tennessee made up all of the donors. Input material: naive CD4+ T cells sorted from blood. Subset described: CD45RA+ positively selected. The chain carries TRBV7-9 and TRBJ2-3; 8 bases fit TRBD2. The sequence was obtained from a man aged 30-40 years in good health. This chain's CDR3 is CASSSGGVTDTQYF. The CDR3 coding sequence is TGTGCCAGCAGCAGCGGGGGCGTGACAGATACGCAGTATTTT.